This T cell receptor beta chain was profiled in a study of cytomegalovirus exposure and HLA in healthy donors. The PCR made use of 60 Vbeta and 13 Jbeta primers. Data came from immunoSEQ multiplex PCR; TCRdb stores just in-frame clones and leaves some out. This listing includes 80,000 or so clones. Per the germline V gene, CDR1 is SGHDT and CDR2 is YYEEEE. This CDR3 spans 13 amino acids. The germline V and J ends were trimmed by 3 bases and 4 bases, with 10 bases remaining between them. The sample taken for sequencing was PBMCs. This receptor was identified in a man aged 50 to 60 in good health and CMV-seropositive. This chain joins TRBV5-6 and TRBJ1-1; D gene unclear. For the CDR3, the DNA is TGTGCCAGCAGCTCCGCCCCAGGCACTGAAGCTTTCTTT. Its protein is CASSSAPGTEAFF.